The text below deals with one TCR beta chain. Its antigen remains unidentified. Trimming shortened V by 2 bases and J by 9 bases, and 14 bases separated the two germline ends. Germline V gene lookup returns CDR1 SGHTA and CDR2 FQGNSA. This CDR3 has 14 amino acids. The data stem from a study of shared clonotypes between healthy human individuals. The overall study: Each donor's CD4 naive and CD4 memory cells filled three plates apiece, CD8 naive two, and CD8 memory one.

Study-wide findings and caveats: When naive CD4 clonotypes were compared across a few donors, approximately 5% were shared.

Original handling: Junction-only sequences produced by ImmunoSEQ had no quality scores, so filtering differed. Libraries were prepared by immunoSEQ multiplex PCR; TCRdb keeps only in-frame clonotypes and omits some of them. V and J calls plus clone size are reproduced from that table; the DNA served to infer D and trimming. The sample lists 1.6 million or so clones, over 95% seen once, with roughly 1.2% in the top ten. The sequenced material came from naive CD4+ T cells sorted from blood. Subset defined: CD45RA+ positively selected. V usage is TRBV7-2 and J usage is TRBJ2-1; no reliable D call. This receptor was obtained from a man younger than 40 in good health. CDR3 DNA: TGTGCCAGCAGCTTAAAGGTAGAGAGGACTGAGCAGTTCTTC. It encodes CASSLKVERTEQFF.